The rows below give T cell receptor beta chains drawn from one sample of a study of control samples from healthy donors and cancer patients. The protocol was immunoSEQ multiplex PCR, while the TCRdb copy is restricted to in-frame clones and leaves out a portion. This sample has over 150,000 clones, with about 90% found just once. The sample was blood. The receptors originated from a woman in her forties in good health. CDR3s include the opening cysteine and the closing phenylalanine or tryptophan. The order of the fields is D gene, J gene, V gene, clone size, CDR3 protein, CDR3 DNA. The D gene is left open where the match is weak. Not every row has a clone size; where given, it reads once, few, many or a size class.

D gene: NA
J gene: TRBJ2-7
V gene: TRBV29-1
clone size: NA
CDR3 protein: CSVRRGAYEQYF
CDR3 DNA: TGCAGCGTACGCAGGGGGGCATACGAGCAGTACTTC

D gene: TRBD2
J gene: TRBJ2-5
V gene: TRBV2
clone size: few
CDR3 protein: CASRDGTSGGREETQYF
CDR3 DNA: TGTGCCAGCAGAGATGGGACTAGCGGGGGCCGAGAGGAGACCCAGTACTTC

D gene: TRBD2
J gene: TRBJ2-5
V gene: TRBV10-3
clone size: once
CDR3 protein: CAISEWGGETQYF
CDR3 DNA: TGTGCCATCAGTGAGTGGGGGGGAGAGACCCAGTACTTC

D gene: NA
J gene: TRBJ1-1
V gene: TRBV5-6
clone size: NA
CDR3 protein: CASSLQGSYTEAFF
CDR3 DNA: TGTGCCAGCAGCTTGCAGGGTAGTTACACTGAAGCTTTCTTT

D gene: TRBD2
J gene: TRBJ2-7
V gene: TRBV7-9
clone size: once
CDR3 protein: CASSFREGRRDF
CDR3 DNA: TGTGCCAGCAGCTTTAGGGAGGGTAGAAGGGACTTC

D gene: TRBD1
J gene: TRBJ1-1
V gene: TRBV7-2
clone size: NA
CDR3 protein: CASLRDRGSTEAFF
CDR3 DNA: TGTGCCAGCCTTCGCGACAGGGGCAGCACTGAAGCTTTCTTT

D gene: NA
J gene: TRBJ2-3
V gene: TRBV25-1
clone size: NA
CDR3 protein: CASSGTGYTDTQYF
CDR3 DNA: TGTGCCAGCAGTGGGACTGGGTACACAGATACGCAGTATTTT

D gene: NA
J gene: TRBJ1-3
V gene: TRBV6-1
clone size: once
CDR3 protein: CASSEMGNSGNTIYF
CDR3 DNA: TGTGCCAGCAGTGAAATGGGTAACTCTGGAAACACCATATATTTT

D gene: NA
J gene: TRBJ1-5
V gene: TRBV5-5
clone size: NA
CDR3 protein: CASSFRRDSNQPQHF
CDR3 DNA: TGTGCCAGCAGCTTCAGGCGGGATAGCAATCAGCCCCAGCATTTT

D gene: TRBD2
J gene: TRBJ2-7
V gene: TRBV4-1
clone size: NA
CDR3 protein: CASSQAPGLAYEQYF
CDR3 DNA: TGCGCCAGCAGCCAAGCCCCCGGACTAGCATACGAGCAGTACTTC

D gene: NA
J gene: TRBJ2-2
V gene: TRBV5-4
clone size: NA
CDR3 protein: CASSLRGGLDTGELFF
CDR3 DNA: TGTGCCAGCAGCTTAAGGGGAGGATTAGACACCGGGGAGCTGTTTTTT

D gene: NA
J gene: TRBJ1-1
V gene: TRBV18
clone size: NA
CDR3 protein: CASSPTTGRDTEAFF
CDR3 DNA: TGTGCCAGCTCACCCACAACAGGGAGAGACACTGAAGCTTTCTTT

D gene: TRBD1
J gene: TRBJ2-7
V gene: TRBV10-3
clone size: NA
CDR3 protein: CAIRPDRVSYEQYF
CDR3 DNA: TGTGCCATCAGACCAGACAGGGTCTCCTACGAGCAGTACTTC

D gene: NA
J gene: TRBJ2-6
V gene: TRBV7-3
clone size: NA
CDR3 protein: CASRADGANVLTF
CDR3 DNA: TGTGCCAGCAGGGCGGATGGGGCCAACGTCCTGACTTTC

D gene: NA
J gene: TRBJ2-3
V gene: TRBV6-6
clone size: NA
CDR3 protein: CASSYGTDTQYF
CDR3 DNA: TGTGCCAGCAGTTACGGAACAGATACGCAGTATTTT

D gene: NA
J gene: TRBJ1-6
V gene: TRBV19
clone size: NA
CDR3 protein: CASSIGGYNSPLHF
CDR3 DNA: TGTGCCAGTAGTATAGGAGGGTATAATTCACCCCTCCACTTT

D gene: NA
J gene: TRBJ1-6
V gene: TRBV25-1
clone size: NA
CDR3 protein: CATGLDSPLHF
CDR3 DNA: TGTGCCACAGGACTGGATTCACCCCTCCACTTT

D gene: NA
J gene: TRBJ1-2
V gene: TRBV5-1
clone size: NA
CDR3 protein: CASSFDNYGYTF
CDR3 DNA: TGCGCCAGCAGCTTCGATAACTATGGCTACACCTTC

D gene: TRBD1
J gene: TRBJ1-1
V gene: TRBV6-4
clone size: NA
CDR3 protein: CASRDVDRGTEAFF
CDR3 DNA: TGTGCCAGCAGGGACGTCGACAGGGGCACTGAAGCTTTCTTT

D gene: NA
J gene: TRBJ2-5
V gene: TRBV7-2
clone size: NA
CDR3 protein: CASSLWGRVQETQYF
CDR3 DNA: TGTGCCAGCAGCTTATGGGGAAGGGTCCAAGAGACCCAGTACTTC

D gene: NA
J gene: TRBJ1-2
V gene: TRBV5-6
clone size: NA
CDR3 protein: CASSQQGWDYGYTF
CDR3 DNA: TGTGCCAGCAGCCAACAGGGTTGGGACTATGGCTACACCTTC

D gene: TRBD1
J gene: TRBJ1-1
V gene: TRBV10-1
clone size: NA
CDR3 protein: CASSESRGLRDTEAFF
CDR3 DNA: TGCGCCAGCAGTGAGTCGAGGGGGCTTAGGGACACTGAAGCTTTCTTT